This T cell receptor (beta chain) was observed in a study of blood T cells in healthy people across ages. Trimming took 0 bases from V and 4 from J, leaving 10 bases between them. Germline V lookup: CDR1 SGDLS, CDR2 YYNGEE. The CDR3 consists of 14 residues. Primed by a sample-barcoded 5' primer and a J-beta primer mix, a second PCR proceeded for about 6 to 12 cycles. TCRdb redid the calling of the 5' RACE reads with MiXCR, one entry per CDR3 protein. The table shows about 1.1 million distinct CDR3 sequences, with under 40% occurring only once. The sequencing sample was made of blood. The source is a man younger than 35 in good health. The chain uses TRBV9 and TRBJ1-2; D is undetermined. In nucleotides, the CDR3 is TGTGCCAGCAGCGTAGAGAACGCTTTCTATGGCTACACCTTC. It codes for CASSVENAFYGYTF.